The subject of this entry is one T cell receptor beta chain. Per germline, CDR1 KGHSH and CDR2 LQKENI. CDR3 length: 17 residues. Trimming at V came to 2 bases and at J to 2 bases, leaving 4 bases not matched to a gene. Generation of bulk TCR libraries relied on previously described methods and listed TCR primers. TCRdb used MiXCR to reprocess the PCR reads, holding one entry per CDR3 protein. The sample shows about 640,000 distinct CDR3 sequences, just under 20% of them seen only once. The data stem from a study of molecular identifiers for immune sequencing clone quantification. Naive CD8 T cells were sorted, and the gate applied was CD8+CD4-CCR7+CD45RA+.

The source of this sequence is a human donor in good health. Some libraries in this study had Jurkat cell RNA spiked in. The genes are TRBV18 and TRBJ2-1; 12 bases agree with TRBD2. Sequencing input: naive CD8+ T cells from blood, with Jurkat cell RNA spiked in. Subset meaning: FACS-sorted CD8+CD4-CCR7+CD45RA+ naive T cells. CDR3 bases: TGTGCCAGCTCACCAGCCCCTAGCGGGGGGGCCTACAATGAGCAGTTCTTC. This translates into CASSPAPSGGAYNEQFF.